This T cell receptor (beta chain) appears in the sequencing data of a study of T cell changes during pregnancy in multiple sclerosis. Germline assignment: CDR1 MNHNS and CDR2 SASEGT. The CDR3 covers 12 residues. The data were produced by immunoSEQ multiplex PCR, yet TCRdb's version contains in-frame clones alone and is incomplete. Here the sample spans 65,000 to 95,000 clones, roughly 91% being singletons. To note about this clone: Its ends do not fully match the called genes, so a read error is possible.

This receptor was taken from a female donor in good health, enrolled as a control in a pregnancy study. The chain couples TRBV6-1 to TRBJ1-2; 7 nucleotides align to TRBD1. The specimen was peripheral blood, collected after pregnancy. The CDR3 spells CASSERKGKGAF. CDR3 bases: TGTGCCAGCAGTGAGAGGAAGGGAAAGGGGGCTTTC.